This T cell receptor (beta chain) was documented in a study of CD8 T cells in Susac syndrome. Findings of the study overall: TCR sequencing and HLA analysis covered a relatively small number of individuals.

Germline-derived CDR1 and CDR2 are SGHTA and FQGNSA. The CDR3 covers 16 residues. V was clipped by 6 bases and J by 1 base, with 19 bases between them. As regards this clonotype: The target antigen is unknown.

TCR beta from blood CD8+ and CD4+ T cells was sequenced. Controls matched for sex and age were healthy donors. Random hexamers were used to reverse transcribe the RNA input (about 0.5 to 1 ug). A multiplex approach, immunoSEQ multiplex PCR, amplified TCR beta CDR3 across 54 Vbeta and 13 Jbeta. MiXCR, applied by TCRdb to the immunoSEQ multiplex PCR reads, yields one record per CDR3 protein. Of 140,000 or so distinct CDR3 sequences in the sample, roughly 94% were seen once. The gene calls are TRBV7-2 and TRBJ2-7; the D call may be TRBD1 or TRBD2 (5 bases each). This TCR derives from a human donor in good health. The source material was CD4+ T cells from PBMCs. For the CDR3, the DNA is TGTGCCAGCAGAATGACTGGGGGACGGGTTTCCTACGAGCAGTACTTC. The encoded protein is CASRMTGGRVSYEQYF. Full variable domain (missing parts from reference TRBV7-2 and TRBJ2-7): GAGVSQSPSNKVTEKGKDVELRCDPISGHTALYWYRQSLGQGLEFLIYFQGNSAPDKSGLPSDRFSAERTGGSVSTLTIQRTQQEDSAVYLCASRMTGGRVSYEQYFGPGTRLTVT.